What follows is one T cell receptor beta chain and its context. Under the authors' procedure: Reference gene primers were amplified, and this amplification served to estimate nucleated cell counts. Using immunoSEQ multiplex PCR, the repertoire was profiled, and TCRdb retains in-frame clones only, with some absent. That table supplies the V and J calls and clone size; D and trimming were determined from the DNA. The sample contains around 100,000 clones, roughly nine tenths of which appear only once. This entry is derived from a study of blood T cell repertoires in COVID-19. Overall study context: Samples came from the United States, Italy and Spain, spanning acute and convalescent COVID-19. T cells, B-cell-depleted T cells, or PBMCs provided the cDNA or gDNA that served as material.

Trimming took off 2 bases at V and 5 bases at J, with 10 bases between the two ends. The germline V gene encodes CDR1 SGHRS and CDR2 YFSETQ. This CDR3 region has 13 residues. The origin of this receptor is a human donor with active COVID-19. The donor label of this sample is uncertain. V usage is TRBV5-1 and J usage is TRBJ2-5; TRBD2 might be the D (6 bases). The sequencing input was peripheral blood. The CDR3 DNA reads TGCGCCAGCAGCTTAGGAGGGTTGGAGACCCAGTACTTC. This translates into CASSLGGLETQYF.